This T cell receptor (beta chain) came from a study of CD8 T cells in ankylosing spondylitis. Study-wide points: What appeared characteristic of ankylosing spondylitis blood was a TCR beta motif of eight highly homologous variants.

Preparation of TCR beta libraries was done by quantitative 5'-RACE with molecular barcodes. MiXCR, applied by TCRdb to the 5' RACE reads, yields one record per CDR3 protein. The data show 350,000 to 450,000 distinct CDR3 sequences, with roughly a quarter seen just once and 0.89% held by the top ten. Only a few counts were recorded for this clonotype. The target antigen is unknown. With 6 bases removed from V and 2 bases from J, the gap between germline ends came to 14 bases. This CDR3 spans 16 amino acids. Per germline, CDR1 LGHDT and CDR2 YNNKEL (reference sequence). The gene calls are TRBV3-1 and TRBJ2-6; D remains unclear. The sequenced material came from blood, either unsorted or a sorted T cell fraction (not recorded which). The TCR sequence derives from a male donor with ankylosing spondylitis. CDR3 nucleotides: TGTGCCAGCAGTTTGATGGTGGGCCCTGGGGCCAACGTCCTGACTTTC. It codes for CASSLMVGPGANVLTF.